This TCR beta chain was documented in a study of T cells in Graves' hyperthyroidism and ophthalmopathy. RNA transcripts were the template for amplifying TCR beta CDR3 regions. HTBI primers were used for first-round RT-PCR of the TCR CDR3. Each CDR3 protein is one row after TCRdb ran MiXCR on the multiplex PCR reads. The sample consists of some 550,000 distinct CDR3 sequences, 16% of them appearing once. V was clipped by 0 bases and J by 9 bases, with 12 bases between them. This CDR3 is built from 15 residues. Per the germline V gene, CDR1 is LGHDT and CDR2 is YNNKEL (reference sequence). The chain uses TRBV3-1 and TRBJ1-6; unclear D gene. Material for sequencing was blood. The receptor was derived from a middle-aged woman with Graves' ophthalmopathy. For the CDR3, the DNA is TGTGCCAGCAGCCAAGAGGGCAGGATTGGTTCACCCCTCCACTTT. Translating it yields CASSQEGRIGSPLHF.